This paragraph reports one T cell receptor (beta chain). Its antigen is not identified. Combining a sample-barcoded 5' primer with a J-beta primer mix, a second PCR ran for roughly 6 to 12 cycles. A single record per CDR3 protein comes from TCRdb applying MiXCR to the 5' RACE reads. The data show approximately 820,000 distinct CDR3 sequences, 44% seen once. Total RNA was extracted at no less than 6 micrograms per sample. The entry originates in a study of blood T cells in healthy people across ages. CDR3 length: 15 amino acids. Regarding the study as a whole: Unsorted PBMCs ruled out conclusive naive versus antigen-experienced comparison.

This chain connects TRBV21-1 to TRBJ2-4; the table's D call, TRBD1, was not checked against the DNA. TRBV21-1 is recorded as a pseudogene. This receptor was taken from a man between 60 and 70 years old in good health. The sequencing input was blood. CDR3 sequence reads: CASSKGDRPPARQYF. DNA of the CDR3: TGTGCCAGCAGCAAGGGGGACAGGCCCCCAGCACGGCAGTACTTC.